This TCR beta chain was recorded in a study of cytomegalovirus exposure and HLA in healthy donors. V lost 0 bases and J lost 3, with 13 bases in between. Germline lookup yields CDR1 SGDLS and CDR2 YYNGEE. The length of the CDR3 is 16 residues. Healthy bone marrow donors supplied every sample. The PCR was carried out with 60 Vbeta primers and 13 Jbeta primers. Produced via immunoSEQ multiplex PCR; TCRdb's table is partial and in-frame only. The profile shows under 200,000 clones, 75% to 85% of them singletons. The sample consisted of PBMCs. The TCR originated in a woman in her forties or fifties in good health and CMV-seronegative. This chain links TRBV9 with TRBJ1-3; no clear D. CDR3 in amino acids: CASSVDPREFGNTIYF. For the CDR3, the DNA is TGTGCCAGCAGCGTAGATCCCCGGGAGTTTGGAAACACCATATATTTT. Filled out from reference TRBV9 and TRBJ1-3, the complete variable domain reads DSGVTQTPKHLITATGQRVTLRCSPRSGDLSVYWYQQSLDQGLQFLIQYYNGEERAKGNILERFSAQQFPDLHSELNLSSLELGDSALYFCASSVDPREFGNTIYFGEGSWLTVV.